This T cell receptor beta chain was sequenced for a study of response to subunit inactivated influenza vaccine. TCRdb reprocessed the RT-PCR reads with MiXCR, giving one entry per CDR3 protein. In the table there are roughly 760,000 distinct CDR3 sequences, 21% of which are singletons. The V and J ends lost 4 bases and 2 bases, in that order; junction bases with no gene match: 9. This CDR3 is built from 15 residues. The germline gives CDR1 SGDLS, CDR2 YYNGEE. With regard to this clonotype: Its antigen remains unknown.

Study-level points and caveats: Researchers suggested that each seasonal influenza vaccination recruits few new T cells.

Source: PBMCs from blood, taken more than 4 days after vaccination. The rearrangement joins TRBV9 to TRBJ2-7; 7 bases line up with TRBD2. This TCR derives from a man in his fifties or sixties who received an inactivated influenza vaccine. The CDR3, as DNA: TGTGCCAGCAGCCTAGGAATAGCGGGCACCTACGAGCAGTACTTC. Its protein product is CASSLGIAGTYEQYF.